The 15 T cell receptor beta chains below were found in one sample sequenced in a study of persistence of HIV-infected CD4 T cells. The stimulus was lysate of CMV-infected fibroblasts, roughly 10 ug/mL. Sorted nonresponding memory CD4+ T cells were CD40L-negative, CD69-negative, CD45RO-high. Which antigens these TCRs recognize remains unknown. The libraries were made with immunoSEQ version 4 in survey mode. Only in-frame clones appear in the TCRdb table, and some are missing; sequencing was by immunoSEQ multiplex PCR. This sample carries 30,000 to 45,000 clones, approximately 80% of them seen once, and the ten largest clones take 1.5% to 2%. Sequences were derived from CD4+ T cells sorted from PBMCs after roughly 19-hour stimulation, sampled from a patient who received antiretroviral therapy. Receptors originate from an adult man with HIV who was CMV-seropositive.

In DNA form, the CDR3 reads TGTGCCAGTAGTTCGTCTAGCGCCTTCTCCTACGAGCAGTACTTC. Translated, it gives CASSSSSAFSYEQYF. The J gene is TRBJ2-7, the V gene TRBV19, with D tentatively TRBD2 (6 bases). V was trimmed by 5 bases and J by 0 bases, leaving 14 bases between them. The CDR3 is 15 residues long. Germline V gene data show CDR1 as LNHDA and CDR2 as SQIVND (reference sequence). Combining the CDR3 with reference TRBV19 and TRBJ2-7 gives the whole variable domain DGGITQSPKYLFRKEGQNVTLSCEQNLNHDAMYWYRQDPGQGLRLIYYSQIVNDFQKGDIAEGYSVSREKKESFPLTVTSAQKNPTAFYLCASSSSSAFSYEQYFGPGTRLTVT.

The CDR3 DNA reads TGTGCCAGCACCTCCGGTTTGTACCTAGCCAAAAACATTCAGTACTTC. It specifies CASTSGLYLAKNIQYF. This chain joins TRBV21-1 and TRBJ2-4; the table's D call TRBD2 went unverified against the DNA. TRBV21-1 is a known pseudogene. This CDR3 contains 16 residues.

V is TRBV6-5 and J is TRBJ2-7; TRBD1 aligns across 7 bases. Trimming removed 7 bases from V and 2 bases from J; junction bases left unmatched: 11. Germline loops: CDR1 MNHEY, CDR2 SVGAGI. This CDR3 has 15 residues. Here the CDR3 reads CASTSPGTVAYEQYF. CDR3 nucleotides: TGTGCCAGCACTTCCCCCGGGACAGTAGCCTACGAGCAGTACTTC.

The gene calls are TRBV14 and TRBJ2-3, with D possibly matching TRBD2 (6 bases). Germline V gives CDR1 SGHDN, CDR2 FVKESK. The germline V and J ends were trimmed by 3 bases and 4 bases, with 14 bases remaining between them. The CDR3 contains 15 residues. CDR3: CASSQTGVLPDTQYF. The DNA of the CDR3 is TGTGCCAGCAGCCAGACGGGGGTGTTGCCAGATACGCAGTATTTT.

The genes are TRBV6-5 and TRBJ1-1, with D unresolved. CDR1 is MNHEY, CDR2 SVGAGI, per germline. V was cut by 7 bases and J by 5 bases, with 20 bases left in between. The CDR3 has 15 amino acids. Here the CDR3 reads CASTAGPTPGTEAFF. CDR3 sequence (DNA): TGTGCCAGCACCGCAGGACCTACCCCGGGAACTGAAGCTTTCTTT.

CDR3 region: CASKTHRGNTGELFF. In DNA, the CDR3 is TGTGCCAGCAAAACCCACAGGGGCAACACCGGGGAGCTGTTTTTT. This chain links TRBV19 with TRBJ2-2; 7 positions agree with TRBD1. V lost 9 bases, J lost 2 bases, and 9 bases stayed unmatched. Germline assignment: CDR1 LNHDA and CDR2 SQIVND (reference sequence). The CDR3 is made up of 15 amino acids.

The chain employs TRBV6-5 and TRBJ2-7; D is uncertain. Germline-derived CDR1 and CDR2 are MNHEY and SVGAGI. Trimming removed 7 bases at V and 6 bases at J, with 16 bases between. The CDR3 has 13 residues. The CDR3 sequence is CASTPHGSSEQYF. For the CDR3, the DNA is TGTGCCAGCACCCCCCACGGCTCATCCGAGCAGTACTTC.

The V call is TRBV28, the J call TRBJ1-2; D gene uncertain. This CDR3 is built from 15 residues. Trimming removed 0 bases at V and 5 bases at J, with 13 bases between. Germline CDR1 is MDHEN and CDR2 is SYDVKM. CDR3 in amino acids: CASSLWNAAVYGYTF. DNA for the CDR3: TGTGCCAGCAGTTTATGGAACGCGGCGGTTTATGGCTACACCTTC.

This clone has just one count. The chain links TRBV28 to TRBJ1-1; no firm D call. The germline V gene has CDR1 MDHEN and CDR2 SYDVKM. CDR3 length equals 14 residues. The ends were cut back, 5 bases at V and 4 bases at J, with 14 bases in the middle. The CDR3 bases are TGTGCCAGCAGTCTAGACATGCCAGGCACTGAAGCTTTCTTT. Its protein product is CASSLDMPGTEAFF. The complete variable domain, with remaining parts taken from reference TRBV28 and TRBJ1-1, reads DVKVTQSSRYLVKRTGEKVFLECVQDMDHENMFWYRQDPGLGLRLIYFSYDVKMKEKGDIPEGYSVSREKKERFSLILESASTNQTSMYLCASSLDMPGTEAFFGQGTRLTVV.

This chain uses TRBV7-6 with TRBJ1-1; D unclear. This CDR3 spans 13 amino acids. Trimming left V 1 base short and J 2 bases short, with 5 bases between. Germline V gene lookup returns CDR1 SGHVS and CDR2 FNYEAQ. The CDR3 is CASSLVYNTEAFF. The CDR3 bases are TGTGCCAGCAGCTTAGTGTATAACACTGAAGCTTTCTTT.

This rearrangement joins TRBV5-1 to TRBJ2-7; 7 bases are shared with TRBD1. This CDR3 contains 12 residues. The germline V gene has CDR1 SGHRS and CDR2 YFSETQ. V lost 6 bases to trimming and J lost 6 bases; unmatched junction nucleotides: 6. Written as DNA, the CDR3 is TGCGCCAGCACGACAGGGCAGGGCGAGCAGTACTTC. Amino acids: CASTTGQGEQYF.

The rearrangement joins TRBV19 to TRBJ1-4; TRBD1 is a possible D gene (5 bases). Germline CDR1 is LNHDA and CDR2 is SQIVND (reference sequence). Trimming stripped 7 bases from V and 0 bases from J, with 9 bases between. This CDR3 comprises 14 residues. CDR3: CASNGGSTNEKLFF. For the CDR3, the DNA is TGTGCCAGTAATGGGGGATCAACTAATGAAAAACTGTTTTTT.

This sequence joins TRBV9 and TRBJ2-3; perhaps D is TRBD1 or TRBD2 (5 bases each). The CDR3 has 14 residues. Germline V CDR1 and CDR2: SGDLS, YYNGEE. The germline V and J ends were trimmed by 5 bases and 2 bases, with 12 bases remaining between them. CDR3 in DNA: TGTGCCAGCAGTGTAAGTGGGACCACAGATACGCAGTATTTT. As protein: CASSVSGTTDTQYF.

The V and J genes are TRBV7-2 and TRBJ1-1; TRBD1 aligns across 7 bases. With V trimmed by 1 base and J by 6 bases, 8 bases remained unmatched. CDR3 length equals 15 residues. The germline V gene has CDR1 SGHTA and CDR2 FQGNSA. DNA for the CDR3: TGTGCCAGCAGCTTAGGTCCAGGGGGAGCGTCTGAAGCTTTCTTT. As protein: CASSLGPGGASEAFF.

V usage is TRBV19 and J usage is TRBJ2-7, with D perhaps assigned TRBD1 or TRBD2 (5 bases each). The CDR3 has 16 amino acids. Per the germline V gene, CDR1 is LNHDA and CDR2 is SQIVND (reference sequence). The V gene lost 0 bases and the J gene lost 1 base, with 13 bases spanning the gap. This CDR3 is CASSIDGTERSYEQYF. DNA for the CDR3: TGTGCCAGTAGTATAGACGGGACGGAACGTTCCTACGAGCAGTACTTC.